What follows are 8 T cell receptor beta chains derived from one specimen sequenced in a study of T cells after somatic rescue of genetic block. The repertoire was sequenced with immunoSEQ multiplex PCR; TCRdb's copy has only in-frame clones and lacks some. The table records approximately 70,000 clones, approximately 90% of them present only once. Sequenced input: peripheral blood mononuclear cells (PBMCs). These receptors all come from a man aged 25-40 years.

The chain combines TRBV28 with TRBJ1-5; TRBD1 is a possible D gene (5 bases). There are 15 residues in the CDR3. The V end lost 6 bases, the J end lost 2 bases, and 14 bases lay between the germline ends. Germline V gene lookup returns CDR1 MDHEN and CDR2 SYDVKM. CDR3 coding DNA: TGTGCCAGCAGGCGGGGCCAGCTCGGCAATCAGCCCCAGCATTTT. The encoded protein is CASRRGQLGNQPQHF. The whole variable domain, filled in from reference TRBV28 and TRBJ1-5, reads DVKVTQSSRYLVKRTGEKVFLECVQDMDHENMFWYRQDPGLGLRLIYFSYDVKMKEKGDIPEGYSVSREKKERFSLILESASTNQTSMYLCASRRGQLGNQPQHFGDGTRLSIL.

V usage is TRBV15 and J usage is TRBJ2-7, with a tentative D call TRBD2 (6 bases). The V gene lost 0 bases and the J gene lost 2 bases, with 11 bases spanning the gap. The CDR3 extends over 15 amino acids. CDR1 is LNHNV and CDR2 is YYDKDF in the germline V gene (reference sequence). The CDR3: CATSRDGSGAYEQYF. The DNA of the CDR3 is TGTGCCACCAGCAGAGACGGGAGTGGCGCCTACGAGCAGTACTTC.

The count of this clone is one. This chain uses TRBV4-2 with TRBJ2-7; D is possibly TRBD1 (5 bases). The CDR3 runs to 14 residues. Trimming left V 4 bases short and J 3 bases short, with 13 bases between. Germline V gives CDR1 LGHNA, CDR2 YNFKEQ. CDR3 sequence reads: CASSPHTTVYEQYF. The CDR3 bases are TGTGCCAGCAGCCCTCACACGACAGTCTACGAGCAGTACTTC.

The rearrangement uses TRBV27 and TRBJ2-3, with D hard to call. Germline lookup yields CDR1 MNHEY and CDR2 SMNVEV (reference sequence). This CDR3 spans 14 amino acids. V shed 8 bases and J shed 1 base, with 13 bases lying between them. The CDR3 DNA reads TGTGCCAGCGGGTTAGCCGGCGGCACAGATACGCAGTATTTT. Its translation: CASGLAGGTDTQYF.

This clone has just a few counts. The chain has TRBV5-6 and TRBJ1-6; D is unclear. The germline gives CDR1 SGHDT, CDR2 YYEEEE. Deletions cut 4 bases from V and 8 bases from J, with 16 bases between. This CDR3 is 15 amino acids long. CDR3 in DNA: TGTGCCAGCAGCGTATTCGGGCCCGAATATTCACCCCTCCACTTT. Translating it yields CASSVFGPEYSPLHF.

This chain uses TRBV10-1 with TRBJ2-1, with TRBD1 identical over 9 bases. The V gene's germline CDR1 is WNHNN and CDR2 SYGVQD (reference sequence). This CDR3 region has 16 residues. After removal of 8 bases from V and 1 base from J, the junction contained 9 bases not matched to a gene. As DNA, the CDR3 is TGCGCCAGCGGTAAAACCGGGACAGGGTCCTACAATGAGCAGTTCTTC. It encodes CASGKTGTGSYNEQFF.

The gene calls are TRBV19 and TRBJ2-1, with D possibly matching TRBD1 (5 bases). This CDR3 spans 17 amino acids. V shed 3 bases and J shed 0 bases, with 15 bases lying between them. Germline CDR1 LNHDA, CDR2 SQIVND (reference sequence). The CDR3 DNA sequence: TGTGCCAGTAGTATGGCCTCAGGGTCCCGCTCCTACAATGAGCAGTTCTTC. This encodes CASSMASGSRSYNEQFF. Full variable domain (rest looked up from reference TRBV19 and TRBJ2-1): DGGITQSPKYLFRKEGQNVTLSCEQNLNHDAMYWYRQDPGQGLRLIYYSQIVNDFQKGDIAEGYSVSREKKESFPLTVTSAQKNPTAFYLCASSMASGSRSYNEQFFGPGTRLTVL.

The rearrangement links TRBV19 to TRBJ1-5, with D uncertain. Trimming removed 5 bases from V and 1 base from J, with 9 bases in between. This CDR3 is 14 amino acids long. Germline V gene data show CDR1 as LNHDA and CDR2 as SQIVND (reference sequence). The CDR3 coding sequence is TGTGCCAGTAGTGGCGACACCAGCAATCAGCCCCAGCATTTT. Translating gives CASSGDTSNQPQHF.